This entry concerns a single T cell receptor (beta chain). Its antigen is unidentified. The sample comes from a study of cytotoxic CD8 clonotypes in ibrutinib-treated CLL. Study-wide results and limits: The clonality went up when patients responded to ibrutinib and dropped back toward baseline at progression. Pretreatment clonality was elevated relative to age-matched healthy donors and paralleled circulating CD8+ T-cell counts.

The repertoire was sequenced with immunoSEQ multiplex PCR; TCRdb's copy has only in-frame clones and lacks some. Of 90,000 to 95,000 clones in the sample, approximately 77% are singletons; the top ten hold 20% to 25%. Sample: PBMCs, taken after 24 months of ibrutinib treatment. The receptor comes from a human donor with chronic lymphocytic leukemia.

The CDR3 sequence: CASSFARSGTDTQYF. The DNA for the CDR3 is TGTGCCAGCAGTTTTGCGCGGAGCGGCACAGATACGCAGTATTTT. The chain recombines TRBV28 with TRBJ2-3; D unclear. V lost 3 bases and J lost 1, with 11 bases in between. The CDR3 contains 15 residues. Germline assignment: CDR1 MDHEN and CDR2 SYDVKM.